Following are 4 T cell receptor beta chains from one sample sequenced in a study of blood T cell repertoires in COVID-19. The method was immunoSEQ multiplex PCR; TCRdb's version includes in-frame clones alone and lacks a portion of them. There are 30,000 to 40,000 clones in the sample; approximately 88% occur only once, and around 14% lies in the top ten. The sequenced sample consisted of peripheral blood. These receptors were obtained from a man in his fifties or sixties with active COVID-19.

The J gene is TRBJ2-1, the V gene TRBV6-1, with TRBD2 identical over 10 bases. There are 17 residues in the CDR3. Germline values: CDR1 MNHNS, CDR2 SASEGT. With 4 bases clipped from V and 9 bases from J, the junction kept 15 bases outside the gene matches. The CDR3 spells CASSALSAGGRLGEQFF. The CDR3 DNA reads as TGTGCCAGCAGTGCCCTATCAGCGGGAGGGAGGCTGGGTGAGCAGTTCTTC.

CDR3 loop: CASSPTVNTEAFF. The CDR3 DNA is TGTGCCAGCTCACCGACTGTGAACACTGAAGCTTTCTTT. This chain uses TRBV18 with TRBJ1-1; D not resolved. Germline CDR1 is KGHSH and CDR2 is LQKENI. There are 13 residues in the CDR3. The V and J ends lost 3 bases and 0 bases respectively, with 5 bases between them.

This chain links TRBV12-2 with TRBJ2-2; the DNA was not compared with TRBD2, the D call given in the table. TRBV12-2 is shown as a pseudogene. The CDR3 loop spans 16 amino acids. In nucleotides, the CDR3 is TGTGCAAAAATACCAGGGGAGGGGGCGAACACCGGGGAGCTGTTTTTT. It encodes CAKIPGEGANTGELFF.

CDR3 nucleotide sequence: TGTGCCAGCAGCTTCGTGGGAGAGCCCCAGCATTTT. It specifies CASSFVGEPQHF. This chain uses TRBV7-2 with TRBJ1-5; no firm D call. Germline CDR1 SGHTA, CDR2 FQGNSA. Trimming shortened V by 3 bases and J by 8 bases, and 8 bases separated the two germline ends. The CDR3 has 12 residues.